The clone carrying this T cell receptor (beta chain) was seen at least ten times. V lost 8 bases and J lost 4; bases outside the gene matches: 7. This CDR3 region has 13 residues. Per germline, CDR1 DFQATT and CDR2 SNEGSKA (reference sequence). Exclusion criteria comprised uncontrolled infection, other autoimmune disease, pregnancy or lactation. The sample is drawn from a study of T cells in Graves' hyperthyroidism and ophthalmopathy. Researchers took RNA transcripts and amplified the TCR beta CDR3 regions from them. An initial round of RT-PCR targeting the TCR CDR3 relied on the HTBI primer set. TCRdb recomputed calls from the multiplex PCR reads with MiXCR, one row per CDR3 protein. The data contain some 440,000 distinct CDR3 sequences, about 15% of them singletons.

This rearrangement joins TRBV20-1 to TRBJ2-5, with 10 bases lining up with TRBD2. The source is a woman younger than 30 with Graves' hyperthyroidism. The sample was blood. The chain's CDR3 is CSSGGASRETQYF. Here the CDR3 DNA reads TGCAGTAGCGGGGGGGCTTCGAGAGAGACCCAGTACTTC.